This T cell receptor (beta chain) was captured by sequencing in a study of blood T cell repertoires in COVID-19 (dated by TCRdb to about 2020). Describing the broader study: The collaborator samples originated in the United States, Italy and Spain and spanned the acute and convalescent phases of COVID-19. The prospective study material was composed of cDNA or gDNA derived from T cells, B-cell-depleted T cells, or PBMCs. The dataset comprised deeply sampled blood TCRbeta repertoires from subjects exposed to, actively infected with, or recovered from COVID-19. The repertoires were released in a freely available public database meant as a resource for research on the immune response to SARS-CoV-2. Samples were obtained from the ongoing ImmuneRACE study (first 160 participants) and from approximately 1,200 subjects provided by 6 global collaborators. Nearly every sample came with metadata listing a de-identified subject ID, COVID-19 status, age in years and sex. HLA class I and class II types, where available, came from metadata supplied by the sample provider rather than from assay-based typing. What the research found in general, with its limitations: The amount of clinical and demographic metadata varied by source and participant and was provided uncurated.

The trim is 8 bases for V and 6 bases for J, with a gap of 7 bases between the germline ends. The CDR3 contains 11 residues, cysteine and phenylalanine counted. Only the CDR3 part of the read is kept: 33 bases, read in frame from the first base. CDR1 MNHEY and CDR2 SVGAGI are derived from the germline V gene. Collaborating institutions collected whole blood in K2EDTA tubes following their own protocols. For TCRbeta analysis, collaborators shipped samples in one of three forms: frozen whole blood, isolated PBMCs, or DNA extracted from either of those sample types. The immunoSEQ Assay, a bias-controlled multiplex PCR, was used to amplify TCRbeta CDR3 regions from genomic DNA. Concerning the study's data processing: The number of nucleated cells in each sample was estimated by amplification of reference gene primers within the assay. Sequence reads were collapsed and filtered to measure the absolute abundance of every unique TCRbeta CDR3 rearrangement. For each sample, productive Simpson clonality was calculated by taking the square root of Simpson's diversity index across productive rearrangements. TCRdb obtained this table from immuneACCESS and retained in-frame rearrangements with V and J assigned. These tables miss some clones; where compared with another copy, unresolved V genes account for less than half of the shortfall, and the remainder is unexplained. V and J calls plus clone size are reproduced from that table; the DNA served to infer D and trimming. For this sample the table gives nearly 110,000 clones, of which more than 80% were detected only once. 13% to 15% of the sample lies in the top ten.

Notes on this clone: It lacks a known antigen. Nothing much larger sits one base from this clone, and base qualities are not available.

The TCR originated in a woman aged 55-75 years with acute or convalescent COVID-19. The chain is encoded by TRBV6-5 joined to TRBJ1-4; the best D guess is TRBD1, with 5 bases matching. Sequences were obtained from peripheral blood. The CDR3 loop reads CASGRDEKLFF. The nucleotide sequence reads TGTGCCAGCGGCAGGGATGAAAAACTGTTTTTT.